These 28 T cell receptor beta chains were sequenced from one sample in a study of blood T cell repertoires in COVID-19. Assay: immunoSEQ multiplex PCR; the TCRdb copy retains only in-frame clones and omits some. This repertoire shows nearly 200,000 clones, around four fifths found once; its top ten account for around 0.93%. Sequencing used peripheral blood. The receptors derive from a man in his sixties with COVID-19, enrolled during active disease.

The gene calls are TRBV9 and TRBJ2-7; a possible D gene is TRBD1 (5 bases). The CDR3 is 14 amino acids. V was trimmed by 1 base and J by 2 bases, leaving 10 bases between them. Germline V gene sequence: CDR1 SGDLS, CDR2 YYNGEE. In DNA form, the CDR3 reads TGTGCCAGCAGCGTACAGGGTACCGCCTACGAGCAGTACTTC. This gives the protein CASSVQGTAYEQYF.

The chain recombines TRBV30 with TRBJ1-1; D not certain. This CDR3 is 12 amino acids long. Trimming left V 7 bases short and J 1 base short, with 10 bases between. CDR1 GTSNPN and CDR2 SVGIG come from the germline V gene (reference sequence). The CDR3 sequence is CASDSWNTEAFF. The CDR3 DNA reads as TGTGCCTCTGACTCCTGGAACACTGAAGCTTTCTTT.

V is TRBV10-1 and J is TRBJ2-7; maybe TRBD2 (6 bases). The germline V gene encodes CDR1 WNHNN and CDR2 SYGVQD (reference sequence). The ends were cut back, 6 bases at V and 6 bases at J, with 15 bases in the middle. This CDR3 is built from 13 residues. The CDR3 here is CASRLDGRSEQYF. Written as DNA, the CDR3 is TGCGCCAGCAGGCTAGACGGGAGAAGCGAGCAGTACTTC.

This clone has more than one count but fewer than ten. The chain has TRBV23-1 and TRBJ1-5, with D possibly TRBD1 on 6 matching bases. TRBV23-1 is an ORF, with its function uncertain. The V end was cut by 9 bases, the J end by 6 bases, with 18 bases between. The CDR3 is 14 residues long. In nucleotides, the CDR3 is TGCGCCAGACTCCCGATTCCCAGGGGTCAGCCCCAGCATTTT. Its protein is CARLPIPRGQPQHF.

This clone was picked up one time. The J gene is TRBJ2-3, the V gene TRBV3-1 (or the pseudogene TRBV3-2); 10 bases match TRBD2. Germline assignment: CDR1 LGHDT and CDR2 YNNKEL (reference sequence). This CDR3 region has 17 residues. J lost 4 bases, V lost 4 bases, and 11 bases had no gene match. For the CDR3, the DNA is TGTGCCAGCAGCCCCCGGACCGGGACTAGCGTCCCAGATACGCAGTATTTT. Protein sequence: CASSPRTGTSVPDTQYF.

V usage is TRBV30 and J usage is TRBJ2-4; 8 positions agree with TRBD1. CDR1 is GTSNPN and CDR2 is SVGIG in the germline V gene (reference sequence). The CDR3 contains 12 residues. V shed 2 bases and J 7 bases; nucleotides not matched to a gene: 1. Written as DNA, the CDR3 is TGTGCCTGGAGTACAGGGGGGAACATTCAGTACTTC. Protein sequence: CAWSTGGNIQYF. Based on the CDR3 plus reference TRBV30 and TRBJ2-4, the full variable domain is SQTIHQWPATLVQPVGSPLSLECTVEGTSNPNLYWYRQAAGRGLQLLFYSVGIGQISSEVPQNLSASRPQDRQFILSSKKLLLSDSGFYLCAWSTGGNIQYFGAGTRLSVL.

The rearrangement uses TRBV15 and TRBJ2-6; 7 nucleotides line up with TRBD1. Trimming removed 3 bases from V and 2 bases from J; junction bases left unmatched: 22. This CDR3 comprises 22 residues. Germline lookup yields CDR1 LNHNV and CDR2 YYDKDF (reference sequence). CDR3 sequence reads: CATSSRGEGAVQRRTGANVLTF. Written as DNA, the CDR3 is TGTGCCACCAGCAGTCGGGGTGAGGGGGCCGTCCAGCGGCGAACTGGGGCCAACGTCCTGACTTTC.

The J gene is TRBJ1-3, the V gene TRBV3-1 (or the pseudogene TRBV3-2); D remains ambiguous. This CDR3 comprises 12 residues. Germline values: CDR1 LGHDT, CDR2 YNNKEL (reference sequence). The germline V and J ends were trimmed by 1 base and 5 bases, with 3 bases remaining between them. This CDR3 reads CASSQARNTIYF. The CDR3 DNA reads as TGTGCCAGCAGCCAAGCCAGAAACACCATATATTTT.

The chain combines TRBV7-9 with TRBJ1-6; 9 nucleotides align to TRBD1. V lost 5 bases to trimming and J lost 5 bases; unmatched junction nucleotides: 7. The CDR3 totals 16 residues. Germline CDR1 and CDR2: SEHNR and FQNEAQ (reference sequence). The CDR3 DNA reads TGTGCCAGCAGCCCGGGACAGGGTCTTGATAATTCACCCCTCCACTTT. As protein: CASSPGQGLDNSPLHF.

The rearrangement uses TRBV5-4 and TRBJ2-7, with TRBD1 as a possible D gene (6 bases). Germline V gene sequence: CDR1 SGHNT, CDR2 YYREEE (reference sequence). CDR3 size: 13 residues. V was cut by 4 bases and J by 1 base, with 9 bases left in between. CDR3 amino acids: CASSQTGSYEQYF. The CDR3 coding sequence is TGTGCCAGCAGCCAGACAGGTTCCTACGAGCAGTACTTC.

This clone has a single count. This chain joins TRBV7-2 and TRBJ1-5; tentatively, D is TRBD1 (6 bases). CDR3 length: 19 residues. V lost 1 base to trimming and J lost 0 bases, with 19 bases between them. CDR1 and CDR2 from the germline V gene are SGHTA and FQGNSA. The chain's CDR3 is CASSLGGRGRAYSNQPQHF. In DNA form, the CDR3 reads TGTGCCAGCAGCTTAGGTGGCAGGGGAAGGGCGTATAGCAATCAGCCCCAGCATTTT.

V is TRBV6-5 and J is TRBJ2-1, with 10 bases that match TRBD2. The CDR3 contains 15 residues. Germline V gene data show CDR1 as MNHEY and CDR2 as SVGAGI. The V segment lost 2 bases and the J segment 9 bases; nucleotides outside the gene matches: 7. The CDR3 coding sequence is TGTGCCAGCAGTTACGATCTAGCGGGGGCGGGTGAGCAGTTCTTC. It codes for CASSYDLAGAGEQFF.

CDR3 protein: CASSLTGNSYGYTF. CDR3 DNA sequence: TGCGCCAGCAGCTTGACAGGGAATTCCTATGGCTACACCTTC. The rearrangement uses TRBV5-1 and TRBJ1-2; a weak D match, TRBD1 (6 bases). This CDR3 is built from 14 residues. Germline V CDR1 and CDR2: SGHRS, YFSETQ. Trimming pared 1 base from V and 4 bases from J, leaving 11 bases between.

CDR3 nucleotides: TGCGCCAGCAGCTTACAGGGTGGGAACACTGAAGCTTTCTTT. Translating gives CASSLQGGNTEAFF. The gene calls are TRBV5-1 and TRBJ1-1, with a possible D match to TRBD1 (6 bases). CDR3 length: 14 residues. Per germline, CDR1 SGHRS and CDR2 YFSETQ. Trimming took off 2 bases at V and 1 base at J, with 9 bases between the two ends.

This chain joins TRBV19 and TRBJ1-5, with 9 nucleotides matching TRBD1. CDR1 LNHDA and CDR2 SQIVND come from the germline V gene (reference sequence). V was clipped by 3 bases and J by 4 bases; unmatched bases: 4. The CDR3 contains 15 residues. The CDR3 DNA follows: TGTGCCAGTAGTATTCAGGACAGGGGTAATCAGCCCCAGCATTTT. Translation gives CASSIQDRGNQPQHF.

J is TRBJ1-5 and V is TRBV5-1; 7 bases agree with TRBD1. The germline V gene encodes CDR1 SGHRS and CDR2 YFSETQ. V gave up 1 base and J gave up 3 bases; unmatched junction bases: 4. The CDR3 runs 15 residues. This CDR3 reads CASSLMGQPNQPQHF. CDR3 DNA sequence: TGCGCCAGCAGCTTGATGGGACAGCCCAATCAGCCCCAGCATTTT. The whole variable domain, filled in from reference TRBV5-1 and TRBJ1-5, reads KAGVTQTPRYLIKTRGQQVTLSCSPISGHRSVSWYQQTPGQGLQFLFEYFSETQRNKGNFPGRFSGRQFSNSRSEMNVSTLELGDSALYLCASSLMGQPNQPQHFGDGTRLSIL.

V gene TRBV28 combines with J gene TRBJ1-1; D is possibly TRBD1 (5 bases). V lost 5 bases and J 2 bases, leaving 15 bases between the germline ends. Germline V gene lookup returns CDR1 MDHEN and CDR2 SYDVKM. The CDR3 consists of 15 residues. CDR3 sequence reads: CASSPRWGPNTEAFF. CDR3 sequence (DNA): TGTGCCAGCAGTCCGCGGTGGGGCCCAAACACTGAAGCTTTCTTT. The complete variable domain, with remaining parts taken from reference TRBV28 and TRBJ1-1, reads DVKVTQSSRYLVKRTGEKVFLECVQDMDHENMFWYRQDPGLGLRLIYFSYDVKMKEKGDIPEGYSVSREKKERFSLILESASTNQTSMYLCASSPRWGPNTEAFFGQGTRLTVV.

This chain uses TRBV28 with TRBJ1-1; possibly TRBD1 for D (6 bases). This CDR3 has 14 residues. Trimming took off 5 bases at V and 2 bases at J, with 12 bases between the two ends. The V gene's germline CDR1 is MDHEN and CDR2 SYDVKM. The CDR3, as DNA: TGTGCCAGCAGTCTCCCGACAGGAAACACTGAAGCTTTCTTT. It is translated as CASSLPTGNTEAFF. Together with reference TRBV28 and TRBJ1-1, the CDR3 gives the full variable domain: DVKVTQSSRYLVKRTGEKVFLECVQDMDHENMFWYRQDPGLGLRLIYFSYDVKMKEKGDIPEGYSVSREKKERFSLILESASTNQTSMYLCASSLPTGNTEAFFGQGTRLTVV.

V is TRBV2 and J is TRBJ2-5, with D perhaps matching TRBD1 (5 bases). The V end lost 3 bases, the J end lost 6 bases, and 17 bases lay between the germline ends. The CDR3 is 15 amino acids. Germline CDR1 SNHLY, CDR2 FYNNEI. The CDR3 region has the DNA TGTGCCAGCAGTGAGGGTAGGCAGGGTTGGAAGACCCAGTACTTC. Amino acids: CASSEGRQGWKTQYF.

The chain uses TRBV6-5 and TRBJ1-1; 7 bases are shared with TRBD1. The CDR3 has 13 amino acids. Germline-derived CDR1 and CDR2 are MNHEY and SVGAGI. V lost 5 bases, J lost 6 bases, and 6 bases stayed unmatched. This chain's CDR3 is CASSTGARAEAFF. The CDR3 DNA reads as TGTGCCAGCAGTACAGGGGCGCGGGCTGAAGCTTTCTTT.

The chain joins TRBV10-1 to TRBJ1-2; 11 bases are a match to TRBD1. V shed 6 bases and J 7 bases; nucleotides not matched to a gene: 7. This CDR3 is 14 amino acids long. Germline V gene lookup returns CDR1 WNHNN and CDR2 SYGVQD (reference sequence). This chain's CDR3 is CASSPGQGAFGYTF. The DNA for the CDR3 is TGCGCCAGCAGCCCCGGACAGGGGGCATTTGGCTACACCTTC.

The chain recombines TRBV5-1 with TRBJ1-1; maybe TRBD1 (5 bases). The CDR3 extends over 14 amino acids. Germline CDR1 reads SGHRS; CDR2 reads YFSETQ. The V gene lost 3 bases and the J gene lost 3 bases, with 12 bases spanning the gap. The CDR3 here is CASSSGIMDTEAFF. CDR3 in DNA: TGCGCCAGCAGCTCAGGGATAATGGACACTGAAGCTTTCTTT.

V usage is TRBV6-6 and J usage is TRBJ1-5; 10 bases are shared with TRBD1. V was pared by 6 bases and J by 2 bases, with 4 bases of the junction left unmatched. This CDR3 has 15 amino acids. The V gene's germline CDR1 is MNHNY and CDR2 SVGAGI (reference sequence). Here the CDR3 DNA reads TGTGCCAGCAGCTGGGACAGGGGAGGCAATCAGCCCCAGCATTTT. Translating gives CASSWDRGGNQPQHF.

The V call is TRBV7-3, the J call TRBJ1-5, with TRBD1 identical over 8 bases. J was trimmed by 3 bases and V by 5 bases; bases with no gene match: 6. This CDR3 has 15 residues. CDR1 and CDR2 (germline): SGHTA, FQGTGA. CDR3: CASSHTDRDNQPQHF. The CDR3 region has the DNA TGTGCCAGCAGCCACACGGACAGGGACAATCAGCCCCAGCATTTT.

The CDR3 here is CASSGAGVGGYTF. DNA for the CDR3: TGTGCCAGCAGTGGGGCTGGGGTGGGAGGCTACACCTTC. The genes are TRBV28 and TRBJ1-2; a possible D gene is TRBD1 (5 bases). Trimming removed 5 bases at V and 8 bases at J, with 15 bases between. Per germline, CDR1 MDHEN and CDR2 SYDVKM. The CDR3 is 13 amino acids.

This chain connects TRBV6-6 to TRBJ2-1, with D possibly being TRBD1 (5 bases). Trimming removed 5 bases from V and 4 bases from J, with 6 bases in between. The CDR3 contains 12 residues. Germline V gene lookup returns CDR1 MNHNY and CDR2 SVGAGI (reference sequence). The chain's CDR3 is CASSRGYNEQFF. CDR3 coding DNA: TGTGCCAGCAGTAGGGGTTACAATGAGCAGTTCTTC.

DNA of the CDR3: TGCGCCAGCAGTCCGGGACAGGGAGGGGATACGCAGTATTTT. Translation: CASSPGQGGDTQYF. The rearrangement links TRBV5-1 to TRBJ2-3; TRBD1 aligns across 9 bases. The CDR3 runs to 14 residues. Trimming cost V 5 bases and J 6 bases; bases outside gene matches: 7. Looked up from germline, CDR1 is SGHRS and CDR2 is YFSETQ. Full variable domain (rest looked up from reference TRBV5-1 and TRBJ2-3): KAGVTQTPRYLIKTRGQQVTLSCSPISGHRSVSWYQQTPGQGLQFLFEYFSETQRNKGNFPGRFSGRQFSNSRSEMNVSTLELGDSALYLCASSPGQGGDTQYFGPGTRLTVL.

This chain joins TRBV2 and TRBJ1-6; D perhaps matches TRBD1 (5 bases). Germline V gives CDR1 SNHLY, CDR2 FYNNEI. Trimming took 5 bases from V and 7 from J, leaving 15 bases between them. CDR3 length equals 15 residues. The CDR3 nucleotides read TGTGCCAGCAGTCCCGGGGCAGGAGGGAATTCACCCCTCCACTTT. It specifies CASSPGAGGNSPLHF.